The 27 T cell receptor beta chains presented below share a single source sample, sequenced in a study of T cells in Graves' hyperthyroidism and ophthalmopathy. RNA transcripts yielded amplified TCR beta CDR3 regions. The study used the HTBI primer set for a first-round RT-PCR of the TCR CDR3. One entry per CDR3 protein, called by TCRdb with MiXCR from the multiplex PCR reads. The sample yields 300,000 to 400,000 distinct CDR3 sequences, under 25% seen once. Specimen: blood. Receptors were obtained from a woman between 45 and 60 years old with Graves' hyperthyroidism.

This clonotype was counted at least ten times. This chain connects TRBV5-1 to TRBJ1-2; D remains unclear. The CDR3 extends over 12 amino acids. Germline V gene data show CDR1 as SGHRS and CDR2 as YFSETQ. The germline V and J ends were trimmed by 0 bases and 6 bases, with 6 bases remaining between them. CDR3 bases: TGCGCCAGCAGCTTGGCGGGAGATGGCTACACCTTC. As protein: CASSLAGDGYTF. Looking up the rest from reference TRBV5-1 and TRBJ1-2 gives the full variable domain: KAGVTQTPRYLIKTRGQQVTLSCSPISGHRSVSWYQQTPGQGLQFLFEYFSETQRNKGNFPGRFSGRQFSNSRSEMNVSTLELGDSALYLCASSLAGDGYTFGSGTRLTVV.

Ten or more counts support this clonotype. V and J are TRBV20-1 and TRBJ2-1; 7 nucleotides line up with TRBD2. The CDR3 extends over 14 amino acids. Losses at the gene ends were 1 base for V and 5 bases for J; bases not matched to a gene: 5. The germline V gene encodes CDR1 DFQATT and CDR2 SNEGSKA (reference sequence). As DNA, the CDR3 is TGCAGTGCTAGAGTGGGGACTATAAACAATGAGCAGTTCTTC. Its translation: CSARVGTINNEQFF.

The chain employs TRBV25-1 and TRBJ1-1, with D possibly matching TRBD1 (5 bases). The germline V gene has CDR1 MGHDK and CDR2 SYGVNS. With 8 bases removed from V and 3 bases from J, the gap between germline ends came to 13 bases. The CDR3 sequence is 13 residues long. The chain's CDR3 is CASADSIHTEAFF. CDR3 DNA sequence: TGTGCCAGCGCAGACAGTATACACACTGAAGCTTTCTTT.

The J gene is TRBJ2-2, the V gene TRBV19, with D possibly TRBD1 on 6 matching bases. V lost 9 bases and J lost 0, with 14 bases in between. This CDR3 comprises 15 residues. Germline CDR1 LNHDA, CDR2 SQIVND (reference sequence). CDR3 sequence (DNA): TGTGCCAGCAAGCAGGGGACCGCGAACACCGGGGAGCTGTTTTTT. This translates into CASKQGTANTGELFF.

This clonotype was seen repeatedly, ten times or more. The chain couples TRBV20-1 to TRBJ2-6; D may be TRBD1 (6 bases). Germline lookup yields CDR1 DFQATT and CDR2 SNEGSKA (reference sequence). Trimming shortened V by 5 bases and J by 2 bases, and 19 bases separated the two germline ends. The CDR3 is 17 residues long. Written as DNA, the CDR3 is TGCAGTGCTGAGAAGGTGACAGGCCTTCCTGGGGCCAACGTCCTGACTTTC. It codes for CSAEKVTGLPGANVLTF.

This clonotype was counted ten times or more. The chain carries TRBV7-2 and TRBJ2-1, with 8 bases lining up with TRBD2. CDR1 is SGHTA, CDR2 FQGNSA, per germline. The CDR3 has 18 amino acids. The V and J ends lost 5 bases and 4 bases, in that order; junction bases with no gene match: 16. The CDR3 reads CASSPRGGAGGGYNEQFF. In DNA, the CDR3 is TGTGCCAGCAGCCCAAGGGGGGGGGCGGGAGGTGGGTACAATGAGCAGTTCTTC.

This chain's CDR3 is CASSPRRNEQFF. CDR3 bases: TGTGCCAGCAGTCCCCGGCGCAATGAGCAGTTCTTC. The rearrangement links TRBV2 to TRBJ2-1; D remains ambiguous. The ends were cut back, 5 bases at V and 6 bases at J, with 8 bases in the middle. Germline CDR1 SNHLY, CDR2 FYNNEI. The CDR3 loop spans 12 amino acids.

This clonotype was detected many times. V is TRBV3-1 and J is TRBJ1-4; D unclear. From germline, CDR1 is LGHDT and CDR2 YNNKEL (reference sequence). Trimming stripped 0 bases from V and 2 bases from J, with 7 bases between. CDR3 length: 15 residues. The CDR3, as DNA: TGTGCCAGCAGCCAAGATTTCCCGACTAATGAAAAACTGTTTTTT. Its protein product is CASSQDFPTNEKLFF. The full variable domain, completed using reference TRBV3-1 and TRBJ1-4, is DTAVSQTPKYLVTQMGNDKSIKCEQNLGHDTMYWYKQDSKKFLKIMFSYNNKELIINETVPNRFSPKSPDKAHLNLHINSLELGDSAVYFCASSQDFPTNEKLFFGSGTQLSVL.

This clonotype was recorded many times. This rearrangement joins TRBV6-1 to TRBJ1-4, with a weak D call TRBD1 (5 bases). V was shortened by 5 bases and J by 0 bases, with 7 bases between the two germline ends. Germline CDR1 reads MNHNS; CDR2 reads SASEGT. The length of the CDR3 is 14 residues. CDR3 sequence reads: CASSLTATNEKLFF. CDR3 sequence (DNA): TGTGCCAGCAGTCTGACAGCAACTAATGAAAAACTGTTTTTT.

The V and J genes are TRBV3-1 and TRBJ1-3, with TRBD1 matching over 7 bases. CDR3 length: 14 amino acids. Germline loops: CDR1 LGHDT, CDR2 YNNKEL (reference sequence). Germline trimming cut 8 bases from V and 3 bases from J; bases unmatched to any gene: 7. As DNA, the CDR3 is TGTGCCAGCGGCGAGACAGGGTTTGGAAACACCATATATTTT. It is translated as CASGETGFGNTIYF.

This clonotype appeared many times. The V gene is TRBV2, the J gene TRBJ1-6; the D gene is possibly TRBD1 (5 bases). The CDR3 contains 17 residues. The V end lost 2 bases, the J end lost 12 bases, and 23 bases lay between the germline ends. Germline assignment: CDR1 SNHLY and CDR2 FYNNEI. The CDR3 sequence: CASSEIFEHRTDLPLHF. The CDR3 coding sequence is TGTGCCAGCAGTGAAATTTTTGAGCACAGGACCGATCTACCCCTCCACTTT.

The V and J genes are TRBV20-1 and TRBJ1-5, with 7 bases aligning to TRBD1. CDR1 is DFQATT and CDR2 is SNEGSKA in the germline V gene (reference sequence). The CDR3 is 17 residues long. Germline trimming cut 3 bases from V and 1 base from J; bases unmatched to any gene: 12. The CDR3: CSASLIDREGSNQPQHF. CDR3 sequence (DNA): TGCAGTGCTAGCCTTATAGACAGGGAAGGAAGCAATCAGCCCCAGCATTTT.

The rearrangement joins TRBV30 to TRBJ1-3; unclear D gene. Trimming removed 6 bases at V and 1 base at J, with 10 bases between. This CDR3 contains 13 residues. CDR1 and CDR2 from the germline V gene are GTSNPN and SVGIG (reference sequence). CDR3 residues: CACRLASGNTIYF. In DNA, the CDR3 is TGTGCCTGCCGACTTGCATCTGGAAACACCATATATTTT.

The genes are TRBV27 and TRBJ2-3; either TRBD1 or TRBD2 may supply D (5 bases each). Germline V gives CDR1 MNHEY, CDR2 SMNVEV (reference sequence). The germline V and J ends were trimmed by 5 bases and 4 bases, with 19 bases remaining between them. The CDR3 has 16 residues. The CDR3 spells CASSPYGGPDADTQYF. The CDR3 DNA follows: TGTGCCAGCAGTCCCTATGGGGGTCCTGACGCAGATACGCAGTATTTT.

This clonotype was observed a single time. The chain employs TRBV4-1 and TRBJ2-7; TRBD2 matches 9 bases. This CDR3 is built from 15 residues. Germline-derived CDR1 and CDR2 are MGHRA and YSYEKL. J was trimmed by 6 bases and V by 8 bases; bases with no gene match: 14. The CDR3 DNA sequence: TGCGCCAGCCCCTTTCCCGGCGGGAGGGGCGTCGAGCAGTACTTC. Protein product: CASPFPGGRGVEQYF.

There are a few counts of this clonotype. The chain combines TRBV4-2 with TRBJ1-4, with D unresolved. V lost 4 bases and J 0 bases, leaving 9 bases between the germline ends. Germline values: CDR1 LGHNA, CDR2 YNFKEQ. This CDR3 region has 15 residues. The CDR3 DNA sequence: TGTGCCAGCAGCCGCCGACCTGCAACTAATGAAAAACTGTTTTTT. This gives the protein CASSRRPATNEKLFF.

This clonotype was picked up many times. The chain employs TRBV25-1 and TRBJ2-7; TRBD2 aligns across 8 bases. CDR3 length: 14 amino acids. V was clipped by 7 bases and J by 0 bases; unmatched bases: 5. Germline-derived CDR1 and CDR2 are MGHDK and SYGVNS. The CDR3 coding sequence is TGTGCCAGCATAGGGAGCGGGGGCTCCTACGAGCAGTACTTC. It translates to CASIGSGGSYEQYF.

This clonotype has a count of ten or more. The CDR3 region has the DNA TGTGCCAGCAGTCGCGGTAGCACAGATACGCAGTATTTT. This translates into CASSRGSTDTQYF. The chain couples TRBV7-3 to TRBJ2-3; D unclear. Trimming shortened V by 6 bases and J by 0 bases, and 7 bases separated the two germline ends. CDR3 length: 13 amino acids. Germline-derived CDR1 and CDR2 are SGHTA and FQGTGA.

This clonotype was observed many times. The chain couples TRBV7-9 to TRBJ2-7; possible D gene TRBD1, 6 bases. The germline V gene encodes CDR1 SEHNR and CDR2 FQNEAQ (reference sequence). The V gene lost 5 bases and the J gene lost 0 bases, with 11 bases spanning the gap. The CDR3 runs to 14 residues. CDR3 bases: TGTGCCAGCAGCCACAGGGATAGCTCCTACGAGCAGTACTTC. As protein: CASSHRDSSYEQYF.

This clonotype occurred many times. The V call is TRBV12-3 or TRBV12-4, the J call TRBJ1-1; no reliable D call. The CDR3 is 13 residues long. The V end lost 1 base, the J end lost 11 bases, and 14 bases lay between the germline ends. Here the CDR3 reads CASSLVEGSLAFF. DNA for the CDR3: TGTGCCAGCAGTTTAGTAGAGGGCAGCCTGGCTTTCTTT.

The CDR3 DNA reads as TGTGCCAGCTCGAGGGGGGGACGAACAAACACCGGGGAGCTGTTTTTT. The encoded protein is CASSRGGRTNTGELFF. The chain has TRBV7-2 and TRBJ2-2, with TRBD2 as a possible D gene (7 bases). CDR3 length: 16 residues. Germline CDR1 reads SGHTA; CDR2 reads FQGNSA. Trimming stripped 8 bases from V and 2 bases from J, with 18 bases between.

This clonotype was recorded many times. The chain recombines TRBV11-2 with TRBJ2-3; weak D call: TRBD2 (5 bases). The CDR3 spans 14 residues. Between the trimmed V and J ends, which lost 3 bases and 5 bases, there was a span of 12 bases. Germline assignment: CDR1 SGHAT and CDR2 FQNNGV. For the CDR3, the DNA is TGTGCCAGCAGCTTTCGACCGGCGGGAGATACGCAGTATTTT. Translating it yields CASSFRPAGDTQYF.

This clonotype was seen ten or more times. CDR3: CSAGQGPEAFF. CDR3 DNA: TGCAGTGCTGGACAGGGACCTGAAGCTTTCTTT. The rearrangement links TRBV20-1 to TRBJ1-1; TRBD1 aligns across 8 bases. CDR1 DFQATT and CDR2 SNEGSKA come from the germline V gene (reference sequence). This CDR3 is 11 amino acids long. V was clipped by 5 bases and J by 6 bases; unmatched bases: 2.

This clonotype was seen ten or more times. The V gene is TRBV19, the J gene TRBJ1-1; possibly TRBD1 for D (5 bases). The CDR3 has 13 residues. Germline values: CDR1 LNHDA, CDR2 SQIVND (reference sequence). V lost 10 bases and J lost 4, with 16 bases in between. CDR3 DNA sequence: TGTGCCACCGCCGACGGGGGGATCACTGAAGCTTTCTTT. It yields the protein CATADGGITEAFF.

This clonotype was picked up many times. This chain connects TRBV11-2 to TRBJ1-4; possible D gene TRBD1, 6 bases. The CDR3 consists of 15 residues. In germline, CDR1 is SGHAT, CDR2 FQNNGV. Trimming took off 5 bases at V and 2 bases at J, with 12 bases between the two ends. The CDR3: CASSRNQGTNEKLFF. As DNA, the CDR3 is TGTGCCAGCAGCCGGAATCAGGGGACTAATGAAAAACTGTTTTTT.

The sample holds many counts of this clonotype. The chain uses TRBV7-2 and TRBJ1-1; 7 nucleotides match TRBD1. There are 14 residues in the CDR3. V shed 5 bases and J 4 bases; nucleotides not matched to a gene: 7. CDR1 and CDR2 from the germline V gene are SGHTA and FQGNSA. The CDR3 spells CASSPQGRSTEAFF. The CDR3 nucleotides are TGTGCCAGCAGCCCACAGGGGAGGAGCACTGAAGCTTTCTTT.

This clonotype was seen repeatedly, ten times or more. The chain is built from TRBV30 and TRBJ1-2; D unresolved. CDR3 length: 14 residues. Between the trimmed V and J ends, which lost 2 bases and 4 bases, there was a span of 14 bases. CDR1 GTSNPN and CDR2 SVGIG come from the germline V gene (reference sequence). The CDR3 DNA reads TGTGCCTGGAGTCTCCGGCTACCCCCCTATGGCTACACCTTC. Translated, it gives CAWSLRLPPYGYTF. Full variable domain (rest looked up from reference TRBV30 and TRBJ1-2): SQTIHQWPATLVQPVGSPLSLECTVEGTSNPNLYWYRQAAGRGLQLLFYSVGIGQISSEVPQNLSASRPQDRQFILSSKKLLLSDSGFYLCAWSLRLPPYGYTFGSGTRLTVV.